The clone carrying this T cell receptor (beta chain) was observed a handful of times. Its specificity is unknown. TCR beta CDR3 region amplification was performed from RNA transcripts. HTBI primers were employed in a first-round RT-PCR of the TCR CDR3. TCRdb independently ran MiXCR on the multiplex PCR reads; one entry per CDR3 protein. The table shows some 690,000 distinct CDR3 sequences, with 17% occurring only once. The record originates from a study of T cells in Graves' hyperthyroidism and ophthalmopathy. Study observations and caveats: Most thyroid clonotypes expanded above 0.001 appeared in blood too.

V was pared by 0 bases and J by 2 bases, with 9 bases between. This CDR3 region has 14 residues. In germline, CDR1 is SGHRS, CDR2 YFSETQ. The TCR originated in a man in his fifties or sixties with Graves' hyperthyroidism. Sequencing was carried out using blood. This chain joins TRBV5-1 and TRBJ2-7; no clear D gene. CDR3 region: CASSLVGSPYEQYF. The CDR3 nucleotides are TGCGCCAGCAGCTTGGTAGGCAGCCCCTACGAGCAGTACTTC. Looking up the rest from reference TRBV5-1 and TRBJ2-7 gives the full variable domain: KAGVTQTPRYLIKTRGQQVTLSCSPISGHRSVSWYQQTPGQGLQFLFEYFSETQRNKGNFPGRFSGRQFSNSRSEMNVSTLELGDSALYLCASSLVGSPYEQYFGPGTRLTVT.